This T cell receptor beta chain was sequenced for a study of T cell responses to AZD1222 COVID-19 vaccine. Study in general: Researchers grouped second doses given at about 4 or about 12 weeks into one pool. Findings and caveats of the study: With two AZD1222 doses given, Spike-specific TCR breadth and depth both rose. The donors showed a predominance of white British ancestry and of females, with possible underestimation of clonal diversity. CD4 TCRs associated with vaccination spanned spike, dominating at 160-218 and 743-854.

To note about this clone: The antigen remains undetermined.

The CDR3 has 15 amino acids. Trimming removed 3 bases at V and 7 bases at J, with 13 bases between. Germline V lookup: CDR1 MNHEY, CDR2 SMNVEV (reference sequence). Only in-frame clones appear in the TCRdb table, and some are missing; sequencing was by immunoSEQ multiplex PCR. Among more than 60,000 clones listed, 85% were seen once. The TCR was taken from an adult in good health. Material: peripheral blood, obtained on day 0 of AZD1222 vaccination. V usage is TRBV27 and J usage is TRBJ1-6; D gene uncertain. Written as DNA, the CDR3 is TGTGCCAGCAGTTTGATCTCGGGAAGCAATTCACCCCTCCACTTT. Translated, it gives CASSLISGSNSPLHF.